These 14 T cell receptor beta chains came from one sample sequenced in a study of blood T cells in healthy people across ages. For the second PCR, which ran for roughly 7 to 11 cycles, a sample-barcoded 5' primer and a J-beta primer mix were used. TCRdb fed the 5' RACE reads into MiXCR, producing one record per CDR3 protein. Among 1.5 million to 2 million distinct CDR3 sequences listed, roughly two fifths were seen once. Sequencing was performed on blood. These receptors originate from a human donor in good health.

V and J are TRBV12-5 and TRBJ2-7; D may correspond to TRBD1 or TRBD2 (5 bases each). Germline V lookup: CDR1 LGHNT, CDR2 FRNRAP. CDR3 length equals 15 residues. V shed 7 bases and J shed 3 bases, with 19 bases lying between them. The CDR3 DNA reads TGTGCTAGTGCCCCGGTTGGGACGGCGGTCTACGAGCAGTACTTC. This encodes CASAPVGTAVYEQYF.

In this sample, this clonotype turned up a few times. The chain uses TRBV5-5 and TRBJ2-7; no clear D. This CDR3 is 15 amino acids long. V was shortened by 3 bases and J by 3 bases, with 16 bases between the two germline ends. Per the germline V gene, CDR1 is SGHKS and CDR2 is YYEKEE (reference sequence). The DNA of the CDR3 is TGTGCCAGCAGCTCGCGACTTGACCATTACTACGAGCAGTACTTC. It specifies CASSSRLDHYYEQYF.

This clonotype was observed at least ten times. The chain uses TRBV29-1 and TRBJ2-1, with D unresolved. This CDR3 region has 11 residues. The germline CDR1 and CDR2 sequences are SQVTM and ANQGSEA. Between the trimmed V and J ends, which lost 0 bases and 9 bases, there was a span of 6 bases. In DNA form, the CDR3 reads TGCAGCGTTGAAGATTTCCCTGAGCAGTTCTTC. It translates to CSVEDFPEQFF.

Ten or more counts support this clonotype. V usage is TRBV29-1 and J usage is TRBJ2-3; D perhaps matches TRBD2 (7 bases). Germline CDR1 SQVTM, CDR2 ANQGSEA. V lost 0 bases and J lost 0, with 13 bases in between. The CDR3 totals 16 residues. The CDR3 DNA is TGCAGCGTTGAAGAGGTGGGGGGGGCTAGCACAGATACGCAGTATTTT. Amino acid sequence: CSVEEVGGASTDTQYF.

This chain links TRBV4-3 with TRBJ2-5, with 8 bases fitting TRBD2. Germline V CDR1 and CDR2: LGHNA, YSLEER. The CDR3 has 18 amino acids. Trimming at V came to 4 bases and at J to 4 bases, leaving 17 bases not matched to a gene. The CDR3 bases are TGCGCCAGCAGCCCTCTTCGGGGGGGCAATCGTGGAGGAGAGACCCAGTACTTC. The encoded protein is CASSPLRGGNRGGETQYF.

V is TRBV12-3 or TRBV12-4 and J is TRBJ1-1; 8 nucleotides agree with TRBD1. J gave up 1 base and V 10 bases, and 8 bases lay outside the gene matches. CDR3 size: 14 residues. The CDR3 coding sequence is TGTGCCACCCGACAGGGGAATGGGAACACTGAAGCTTTCTTT. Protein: CATRQGNGNTEAFF.

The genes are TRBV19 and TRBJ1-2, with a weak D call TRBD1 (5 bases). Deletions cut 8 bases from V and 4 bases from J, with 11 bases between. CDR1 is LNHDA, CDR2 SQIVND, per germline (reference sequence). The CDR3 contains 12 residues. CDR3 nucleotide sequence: TGTGCCAGTTTTAAGGGGAGCTATGGCTACACCTTC. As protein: CASFKGSYGYTF.

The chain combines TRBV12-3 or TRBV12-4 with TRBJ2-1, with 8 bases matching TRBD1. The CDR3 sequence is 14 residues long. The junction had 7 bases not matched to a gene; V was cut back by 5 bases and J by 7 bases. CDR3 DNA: TGTGCCAGCAGTCCTCGACAGGGGACGAATGAGCAGTTCTTC. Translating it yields CASSPRQGTNEQFF.

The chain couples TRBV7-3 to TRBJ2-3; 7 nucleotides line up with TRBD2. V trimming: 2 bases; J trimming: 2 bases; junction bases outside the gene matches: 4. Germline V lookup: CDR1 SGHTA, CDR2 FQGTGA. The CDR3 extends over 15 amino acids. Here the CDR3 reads CASSLVLAATDTQYF. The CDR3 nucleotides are TGTGCCAGCAGCTTAGTCCTAGCGGCCACAGATACGCAGTATTTT.

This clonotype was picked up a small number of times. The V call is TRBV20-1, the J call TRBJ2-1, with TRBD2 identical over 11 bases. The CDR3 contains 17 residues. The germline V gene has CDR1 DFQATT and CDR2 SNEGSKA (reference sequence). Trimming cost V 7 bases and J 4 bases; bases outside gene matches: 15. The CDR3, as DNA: TGCAGTGTATTACTAGCGGGAGATGGGGGCTTATACAATGAGCAGTTCTTC. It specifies CSVLLAGDGGLYNEQFF.

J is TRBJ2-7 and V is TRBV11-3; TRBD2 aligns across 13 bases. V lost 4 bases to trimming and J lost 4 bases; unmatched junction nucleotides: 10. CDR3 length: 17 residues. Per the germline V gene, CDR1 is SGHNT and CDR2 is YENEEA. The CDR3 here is CASSSYQRTSGGYEQYF. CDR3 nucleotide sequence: TGTGCCAGCAGCTCGTACCAAAGGACTAGCGGGGGTTACGAGCAGTACTTC.

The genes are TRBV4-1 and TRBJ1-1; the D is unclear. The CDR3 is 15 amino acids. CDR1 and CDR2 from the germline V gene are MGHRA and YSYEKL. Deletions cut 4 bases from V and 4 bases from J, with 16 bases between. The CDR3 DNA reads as TGCGCCAGCAGCCCCCGGGGTTGGGAGGCCACTGAAGCTTTCTTT. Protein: CASSPRGWEATEAFF.

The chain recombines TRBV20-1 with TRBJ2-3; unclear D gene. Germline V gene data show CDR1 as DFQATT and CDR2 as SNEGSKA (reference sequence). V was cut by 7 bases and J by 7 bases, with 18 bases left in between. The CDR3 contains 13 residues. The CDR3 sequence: CSVTTETPNTQYF. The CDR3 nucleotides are TGCAGTGTCACGACTGAAACCCCCAATACGCAGTATTTT.

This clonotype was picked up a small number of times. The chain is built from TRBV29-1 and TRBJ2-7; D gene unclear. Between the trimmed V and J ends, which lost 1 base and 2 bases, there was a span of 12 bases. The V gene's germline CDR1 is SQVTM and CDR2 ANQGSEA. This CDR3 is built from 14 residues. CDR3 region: CSVEGRLPPYEQYF. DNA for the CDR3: TGCAGCGTTGAAGGCCGGCTTCCTCCCTACGAGCAGTACTTC.